This paragraph covers one TCR beta chain sequence. Its specificity is unknown. Researchers made TCR cDNA using 5'RACE template switching, and this step added a universal primer site and UMIs. MiXCR, run by TCRdb on the 5' RACE reads, gives a single entry per CDR3 protein. Among about 310,000 distinct CDR3 sequences, about 3.5% were seen once, and the ten largest hold around 20%. The CDR3 contains 12 residues. Germline V gene lookup returns CDR1 SGHDT and CDR2 YYEEEE. The germline V and J ends were trimmed by 5 bases and 6 bases, with 10 bases remaining between them. This specimen belongs to a study of T cells after yellow fever vaccination. Findings of the study overall: Though weaker, the secondary response peaked faster, on day 5 versus 15. The study re-detected most primary-vaccination clones after the booster (96% CD4, roughly 91% CD8).

The J gene is TRBJ2-3, the V gene TRBV5-6; no clear D gene. Specimen: PBMCs, collected on the day of the yellow fever booster vaccination. The receptor comes from a man between 18 and 29 years old who received the YFV17D yellow fever vaccine. The CDR3 bases are TGTGCCAGCAGGGCCCCTTCGGATACGCAGTATTTT. The encoded protein is CASRAPSDTQYF.